The source of this T cell receptor (beta chain) is a study of T cell repertoires in cytomegalovirus infection. Overall study: In public TCR beta signatures, there were indications of both CMV infection and matching HLA type. Study-wide results and caveats: In two of eight donors, the top clonotype was HLA-C-restricted CMV-specific.

From the reads, TCRdb called clonotypes with MiXCR, one entry per CDR3 protein. The table lists 550,000 to 850,000 distinct CDR3 sequences, around a third of them singletons, with 15% to 20% in the top ten. A word on this clonotype: The antigen is undetermined.

This sequence was found in a human donor in good health (CMV status not recorded). Some clones in this sample may be carry-over from other donors' samples. Material: cultured PBMCs, obtained from culture after CMV antigen stimulation.

The CDR3 spells CASTGASKNIQYF. The CDR3 DNA reads TGTGCCAGCACCGGGGCATCCAAAAACATTCAGTACTTC. The chain employs TRBV6-2 or TRBV6-3 and TRBJ2-4, with D perhaps TRBD1 or TRBD2 (5 bases each). V lost 7 bases and J lost 2, with 9 bases in between. This CDR3 has 13 amino acids. CDR1 is MNHEY, CDR2 SVGEGT, per germline.